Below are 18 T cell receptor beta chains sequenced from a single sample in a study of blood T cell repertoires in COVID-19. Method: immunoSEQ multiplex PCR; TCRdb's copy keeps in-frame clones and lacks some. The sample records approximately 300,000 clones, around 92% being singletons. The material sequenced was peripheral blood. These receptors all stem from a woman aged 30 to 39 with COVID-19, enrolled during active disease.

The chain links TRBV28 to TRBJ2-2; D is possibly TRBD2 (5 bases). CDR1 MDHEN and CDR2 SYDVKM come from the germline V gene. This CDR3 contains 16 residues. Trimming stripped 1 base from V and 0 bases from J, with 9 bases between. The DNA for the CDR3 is TGTGCCAGCAGTTTATTGGAGCGGTCGAACACCGGGGAGCTGTTTTTT. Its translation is CASSLLERSNTGELFF.

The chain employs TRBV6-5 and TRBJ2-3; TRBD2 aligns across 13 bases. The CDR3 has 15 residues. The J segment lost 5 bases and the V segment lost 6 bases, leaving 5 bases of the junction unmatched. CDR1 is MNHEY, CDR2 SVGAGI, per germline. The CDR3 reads CASRLGLAGLDTQYF. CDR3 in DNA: TGTGCCAGCAGACTGGGACTAGCGGGGTTAGATACGCAGTATTTT.

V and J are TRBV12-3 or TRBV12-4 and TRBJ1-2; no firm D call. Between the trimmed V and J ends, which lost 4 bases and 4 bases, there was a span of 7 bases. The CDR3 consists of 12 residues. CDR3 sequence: CASSSRVYGYTF. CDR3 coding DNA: TGTGCCAGCAGTTCCCGGGTCTATGGCTACACCTTC.

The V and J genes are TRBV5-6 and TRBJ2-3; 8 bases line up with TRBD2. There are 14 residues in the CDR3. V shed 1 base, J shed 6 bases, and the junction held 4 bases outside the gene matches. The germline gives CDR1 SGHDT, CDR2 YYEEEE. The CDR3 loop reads CASSLPGGTDTQYF. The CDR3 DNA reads TGTGCCAGCAGCTTGCCGGGGGGGACGGATACGCAGTATTTT.

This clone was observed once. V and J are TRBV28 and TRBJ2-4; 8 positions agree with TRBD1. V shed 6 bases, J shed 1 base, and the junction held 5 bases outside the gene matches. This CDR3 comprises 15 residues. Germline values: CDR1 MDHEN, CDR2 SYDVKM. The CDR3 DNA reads TGTGCCAGCAGGGAATGGACAGGGGCCAAAAACATTCAGTACTTC. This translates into CASREWTGAKNIQYF.

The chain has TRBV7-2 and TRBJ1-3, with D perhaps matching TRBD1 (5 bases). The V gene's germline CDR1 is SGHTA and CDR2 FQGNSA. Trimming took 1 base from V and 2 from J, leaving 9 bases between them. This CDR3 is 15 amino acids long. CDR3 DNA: TGTGCCAGCAGCTTAGAGGGGTTCGCTGGAAACACCATATATTTT. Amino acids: CASSLEGFAGNTIYF.

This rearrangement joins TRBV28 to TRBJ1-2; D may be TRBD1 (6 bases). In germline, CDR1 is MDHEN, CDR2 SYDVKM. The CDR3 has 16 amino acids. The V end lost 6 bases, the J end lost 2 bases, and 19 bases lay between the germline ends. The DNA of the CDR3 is TGTGCCAGCAGATACCACCGGGACACTTCGAACTATGGCTACACCTTC. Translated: CASRYHRDTSNYGYTF.

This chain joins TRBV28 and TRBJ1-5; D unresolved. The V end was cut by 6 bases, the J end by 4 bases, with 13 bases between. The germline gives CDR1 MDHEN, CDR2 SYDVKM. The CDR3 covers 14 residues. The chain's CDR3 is CASSRNRLNQPQHF. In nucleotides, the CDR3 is TGTGCCAGCAGCCGAAATCGGTTGAATCAGCCCCAGCATTTT.

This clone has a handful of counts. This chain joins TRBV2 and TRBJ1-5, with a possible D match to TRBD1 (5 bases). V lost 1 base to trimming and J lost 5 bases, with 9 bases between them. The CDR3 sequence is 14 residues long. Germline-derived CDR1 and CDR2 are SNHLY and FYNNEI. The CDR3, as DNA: TGTGCCAGCAGTGAAGGGGGGACTTATCAGCCCCAGCATTTT. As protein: CASSEGGTYQPQHF.

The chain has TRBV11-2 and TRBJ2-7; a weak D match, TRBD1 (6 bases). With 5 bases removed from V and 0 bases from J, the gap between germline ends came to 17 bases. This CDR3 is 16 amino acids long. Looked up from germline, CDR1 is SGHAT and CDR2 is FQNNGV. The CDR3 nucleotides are TGTGCCAGCAGCGGTTTAGGGGGAATACCCTCCTACGAGCAGTACGTC. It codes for CASSGLGGIPSYEQYV.

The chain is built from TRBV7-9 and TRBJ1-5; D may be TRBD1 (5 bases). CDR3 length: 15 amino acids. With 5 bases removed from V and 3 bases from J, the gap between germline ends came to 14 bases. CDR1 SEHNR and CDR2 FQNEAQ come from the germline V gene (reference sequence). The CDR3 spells CASSPDGGLNQPQHF. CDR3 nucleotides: TGTGCCAGCAGCCCTGACGGGGGTCTCAATCAGCCCCAGCATTTT.

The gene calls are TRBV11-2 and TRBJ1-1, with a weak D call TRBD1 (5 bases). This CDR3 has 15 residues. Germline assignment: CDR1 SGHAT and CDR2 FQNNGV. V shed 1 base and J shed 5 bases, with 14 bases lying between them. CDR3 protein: CASSLGGGVGTEAFF. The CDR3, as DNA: TGTGCCAGCAGCTTAGGGGGAGGGGTAGGGACTGAAGCTTTCTTT.

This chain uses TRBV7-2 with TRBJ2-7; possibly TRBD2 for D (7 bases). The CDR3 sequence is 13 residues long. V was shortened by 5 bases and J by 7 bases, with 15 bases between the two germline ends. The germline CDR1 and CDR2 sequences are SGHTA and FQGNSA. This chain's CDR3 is CASSPQRGGEQYV. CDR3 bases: TGTGCCAGCAGCCCTCAAAGGGGGGGGGAGCAGTACGTC.

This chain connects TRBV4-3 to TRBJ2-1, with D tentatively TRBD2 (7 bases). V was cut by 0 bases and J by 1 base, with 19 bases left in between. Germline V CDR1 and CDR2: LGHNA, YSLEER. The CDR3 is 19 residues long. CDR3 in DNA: TGCGCCAGCAGCCAAGATGTAGATCTAGGGGGGGTATCCTACAATGAGCAGTTCTTC. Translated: CASSQDVDLGGVSYNEQFF.

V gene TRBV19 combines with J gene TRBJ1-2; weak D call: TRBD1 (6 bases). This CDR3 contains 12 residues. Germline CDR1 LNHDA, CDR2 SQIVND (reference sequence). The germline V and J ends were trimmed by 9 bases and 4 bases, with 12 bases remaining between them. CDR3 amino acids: CASLTGFYGYTF. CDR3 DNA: TGTGCCAGCCTAACAGGGTTCTATGGCTACACCTTC.

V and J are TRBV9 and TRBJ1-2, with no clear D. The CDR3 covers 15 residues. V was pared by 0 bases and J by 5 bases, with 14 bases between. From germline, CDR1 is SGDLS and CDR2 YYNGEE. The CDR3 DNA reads TGTGCCAGCAGCGTAGAGGGAGGGCCCCTATATGGCTACACCTTC. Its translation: CASSVEGGPLYGYTF.

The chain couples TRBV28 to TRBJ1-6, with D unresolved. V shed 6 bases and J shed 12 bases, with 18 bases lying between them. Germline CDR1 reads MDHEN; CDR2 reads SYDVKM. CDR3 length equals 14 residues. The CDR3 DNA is TGTGCCAGCAGCTTCCGTTACCCCCTAGGACCCCTCCACTTT. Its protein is CASSFRYPLGPLHF.

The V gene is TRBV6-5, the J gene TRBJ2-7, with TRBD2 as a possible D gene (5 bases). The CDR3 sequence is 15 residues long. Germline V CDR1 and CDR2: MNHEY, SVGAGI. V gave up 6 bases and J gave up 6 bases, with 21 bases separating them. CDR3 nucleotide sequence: TGTGCCAGCAGAGACTCCGGGAACCCCCCCAGCGAGCAGTACGTC. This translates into CASRDSGNPPSEQYV.